This entry features one TCR beta chain sequence. This CDR3 region has 14 residues. Germline CDR1 reads MGHRA; CDR2 reads YSYEKL. Trimming stripped 0 bases from V and 8 bases from J, with 11 bases between. PCR was performed using 60 Vbeta and 13 Jbeta primers. The method was immunoSEQ multiplex PCR; TCRdb's version includes in-frame clones alone and lacks a portion of them. This sample yields fewer than 300,000 clones, of which about nine tenths are seen a single time; approximately 4.3% belongs to the top ten. The source of the sample is a study of cytomegalovirus exposure and HLA in healthy donors. The gene calls are TRBV4-1 and TRBJ1-5; weak D call: TRBD1 (5 bases). This clonotype was obtained from a man aged 35-49 years in good health and CMV-seropositive. Sequences were obtained from PBMCs. The CDR3 protein is CASSQEGQGKPQHF. The CDR3, as DNA: TGCGCCAGCAGCCAAGAGGGGCAGGGAAAGCCCCAGCATTTT.